This TCR beta chain is drawn from a study of somatic mutations in cytotoxic T cells in rheumatoid arthritis. The study's findings and limits: Some patients, 8 of 65, had a largest CD8+ clone that exceeded 20% of CD8+ cells.

By positive magnetic bead selection, CD4+ and CD8+ cells were isolated, and their purity was checked by flow cytometry. Comments on this clone: Its cognate antigen is unknown.

Trimming removed 5 bases from V and 4 bases from J, with 20 bases in between. Per the germline V gene, CDR1 is SGHAT and CDR2 is FQNNGV. This CDR3 is built from 16 residues. Here immunoSEQ multiplex PCR was the method, and the copy in TCRdb shows in-frame clones only, minus some. Of more than 15,000 clones in the sample, 70% to 85% were seen once. Sequenced input: CD8+ T cells sorted from blood. The chain joins TRBV11-2 to TRBJ1-1; weak D call: TRBD1 (5 bases). The source is an adult with rheumatoid arthritis. CDR3: CASSPPPHRIITEAFF. The CDR3 DNA reads as TGTGCCAGCAGCCCACCCCCCCACAGGATAATCACTGAAGCTTTCTTT.